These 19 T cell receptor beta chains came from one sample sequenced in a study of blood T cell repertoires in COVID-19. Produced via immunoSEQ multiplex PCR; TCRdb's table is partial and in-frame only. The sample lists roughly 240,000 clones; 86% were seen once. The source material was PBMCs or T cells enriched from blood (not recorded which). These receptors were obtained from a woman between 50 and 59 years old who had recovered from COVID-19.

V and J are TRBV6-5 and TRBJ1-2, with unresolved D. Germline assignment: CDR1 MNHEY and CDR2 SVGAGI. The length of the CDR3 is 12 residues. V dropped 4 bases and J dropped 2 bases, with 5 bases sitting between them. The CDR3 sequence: CASSSGNYGYTF. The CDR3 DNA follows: TGTGCCAGCAGTTCCGGGAACTATGGCTACACCTTC.

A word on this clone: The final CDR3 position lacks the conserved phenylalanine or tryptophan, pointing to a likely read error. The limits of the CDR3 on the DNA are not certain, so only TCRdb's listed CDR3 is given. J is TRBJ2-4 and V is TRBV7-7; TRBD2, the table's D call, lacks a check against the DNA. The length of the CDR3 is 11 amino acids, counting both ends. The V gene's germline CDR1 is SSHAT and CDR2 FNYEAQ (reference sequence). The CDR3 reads CASSKSGRPFL.

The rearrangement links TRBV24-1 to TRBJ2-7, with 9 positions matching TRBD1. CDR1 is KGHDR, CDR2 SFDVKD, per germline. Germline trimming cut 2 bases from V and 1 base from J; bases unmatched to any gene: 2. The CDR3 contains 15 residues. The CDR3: CATSDSGQGSYEQYF. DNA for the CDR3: TGTGCCACCAGTGATTCCGGACAGGGGTCCTACGAGCAGTACTTC.

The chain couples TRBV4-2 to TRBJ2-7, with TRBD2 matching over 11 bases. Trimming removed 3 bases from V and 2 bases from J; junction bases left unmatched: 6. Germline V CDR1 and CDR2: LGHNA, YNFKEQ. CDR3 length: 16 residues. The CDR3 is CASSHHLAGGTYEQYF. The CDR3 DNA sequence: TGTGCCAGCAGCCACCACCTAGCGGGAGGTACCTACGAGCAGTACTTC.

In DNA, the CDR3 is TGCGCCAGCAGCTTTCAGGGGTCGTCGACTAATGAAAAACTGTTTTTT. This translates into CASSFQGSSTNEKLFF. The V gene is TRBV5-1, the J gene TRBJ1-4, with a possible D match to TRBD1 (6 bases). Germline lookup yields CDR1 SGHRS and CDR2 YFSETQ. The CDR3 sequence is 16 residues long. Between the trimmed V and J ends, which lost 2 bases and 2 bases, there was a span of 13 bases.

DNA of the CDR3: TGTGCCAGTGGTAGGCAAGCTAATGAAAAACTGTTTTTT. This sequence encodes CASGRQANEKLFF. The chain uses TRBV19 and TRBJ1-4; D call uncertain. Germline CDR1 reads LNHDA; CDR2 reads SQIVND (reference sequence). The V and J ends lost 8 bases and 3 bases respectively, with 10 bases between them. This CDR3 spans 13 amino acids.

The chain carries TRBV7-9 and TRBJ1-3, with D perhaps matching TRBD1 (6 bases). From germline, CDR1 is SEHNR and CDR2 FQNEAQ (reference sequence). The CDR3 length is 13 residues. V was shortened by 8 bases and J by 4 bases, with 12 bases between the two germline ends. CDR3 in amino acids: CASSQGTGNTIYF. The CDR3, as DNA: TGTGCCAGCTCCCAAGGGACAGGAAACACCATATATTTT.

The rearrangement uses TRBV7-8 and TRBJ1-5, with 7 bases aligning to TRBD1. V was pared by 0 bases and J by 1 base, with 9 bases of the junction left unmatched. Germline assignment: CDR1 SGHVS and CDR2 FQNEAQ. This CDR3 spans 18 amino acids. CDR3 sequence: CASSLARRGLVSNQPQHF. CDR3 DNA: TGTGCCAGCAGCTTAGCGCGGAGGGGGCTTGTAAGCAATCAGCCCCAGCATTTT.

CDR3 sequence (DNA): TGTGCCAGCAGCCAAGACAGGGTTCACGAGCAGTACTTC. As protein: CASSQDRVHEQYF. This rearrangement joins TRBV14 to TRBJ2-7, with D possibly TRBD1 on 5 matching bases. This CDR3 is 13 amino acids long. V was trimmed by 0 bases and J by 5 bases, leaving 8 bases between them. The germline CDR1 and CDR2 sequences are SGHDN and FVKESK.

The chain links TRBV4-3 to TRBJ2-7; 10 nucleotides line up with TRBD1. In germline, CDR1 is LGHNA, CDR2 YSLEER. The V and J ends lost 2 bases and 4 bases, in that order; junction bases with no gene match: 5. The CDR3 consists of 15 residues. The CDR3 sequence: CASSQPGQGPYEQYF. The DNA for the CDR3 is TGCGCCAGCAGCCAACCGGGACAGGGGCCTTACGAGCAGTACTTC.

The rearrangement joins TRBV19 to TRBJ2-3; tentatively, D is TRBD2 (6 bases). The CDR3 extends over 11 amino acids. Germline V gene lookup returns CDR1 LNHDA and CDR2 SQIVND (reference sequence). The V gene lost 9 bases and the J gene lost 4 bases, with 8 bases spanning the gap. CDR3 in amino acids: CASTGADTQYF. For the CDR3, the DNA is TGTGCCAGCACGGGGGCAGATACGCAGTATTTT.

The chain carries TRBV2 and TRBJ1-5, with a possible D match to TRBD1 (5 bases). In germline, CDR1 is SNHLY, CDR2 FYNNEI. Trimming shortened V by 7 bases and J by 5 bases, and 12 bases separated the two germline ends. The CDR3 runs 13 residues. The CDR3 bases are TGTGCCAGCAAGGGGTCCGCAGATCAGCCCCAGCATTTT. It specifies CASKGSADQPQHF. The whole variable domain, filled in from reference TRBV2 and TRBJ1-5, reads EPEVTQTPSHQVTQMGQEVILRCVPISNHLYFYWYRQILGQKVEFLVSFYNNEISEKSEIFDDQFSVERPDGSNFTLKIRSTKLEDSAMYFCASKGSADQPQHFGDGTRLSIL.

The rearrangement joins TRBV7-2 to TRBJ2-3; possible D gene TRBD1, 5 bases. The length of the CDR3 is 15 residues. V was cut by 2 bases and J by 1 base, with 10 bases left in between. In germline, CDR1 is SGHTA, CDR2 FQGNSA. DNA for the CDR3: TGTGCCAGCAGCTTACAACTCAGGGGCACAGATACGCAGTATTTT. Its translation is CASSLQLRGTDTQYF.

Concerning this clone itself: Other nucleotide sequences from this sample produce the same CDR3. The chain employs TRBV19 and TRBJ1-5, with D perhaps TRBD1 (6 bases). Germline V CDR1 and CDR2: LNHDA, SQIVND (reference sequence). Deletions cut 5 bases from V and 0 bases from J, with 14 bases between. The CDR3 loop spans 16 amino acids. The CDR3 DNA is TGTGCCAGTAGTCTTCGGACAGAGTATAGCAATCAGCCCCAGCATTTT. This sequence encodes CASSLRTEYSNQPQHF.

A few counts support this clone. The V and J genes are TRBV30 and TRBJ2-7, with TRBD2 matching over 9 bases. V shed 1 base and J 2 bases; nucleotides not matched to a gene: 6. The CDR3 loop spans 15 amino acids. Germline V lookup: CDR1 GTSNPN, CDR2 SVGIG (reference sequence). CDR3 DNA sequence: TGTGCCTGGAGTGGGAAGCGGGGGGCCGCCTACGAGCAGTACTTC. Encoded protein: CAWSGKRGAAYEQYF.

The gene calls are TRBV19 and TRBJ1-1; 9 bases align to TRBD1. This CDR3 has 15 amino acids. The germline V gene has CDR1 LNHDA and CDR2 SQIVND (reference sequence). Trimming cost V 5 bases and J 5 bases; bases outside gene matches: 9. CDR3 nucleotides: TGTGCCAGTAGTGTGAGCACAGGGGGCGCAACTGAAGCTTTCTTT. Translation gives CASSVSTGGATEAFF.

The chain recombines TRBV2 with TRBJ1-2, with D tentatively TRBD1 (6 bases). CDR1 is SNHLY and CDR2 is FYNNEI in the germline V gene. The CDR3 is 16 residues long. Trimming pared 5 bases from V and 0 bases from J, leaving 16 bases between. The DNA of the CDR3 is TGTGCCAGCAGTAGTCATTGGACAGTCACTAACTATGGCTACACCTTC. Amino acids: CASSSHWTVTNYGYTF.

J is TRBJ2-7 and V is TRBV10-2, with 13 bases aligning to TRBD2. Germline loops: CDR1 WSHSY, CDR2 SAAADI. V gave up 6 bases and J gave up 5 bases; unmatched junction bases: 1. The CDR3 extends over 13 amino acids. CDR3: CASRGLAGNEQYF. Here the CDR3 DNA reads TGCGCCAGCAGGGGACTAGCGGGAAACGAGCAGTACTTC.

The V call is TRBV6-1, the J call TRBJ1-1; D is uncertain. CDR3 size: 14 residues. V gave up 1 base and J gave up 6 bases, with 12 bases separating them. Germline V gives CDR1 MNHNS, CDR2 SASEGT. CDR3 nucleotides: TGTGCCAGCAGTGAAGTTTGGGTACGGGCTGAAGCTTTCTTT. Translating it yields CASSEVWVRAEAFF.